This T cell receptor (beta chain) was recorded in a study of T cells in Graves' hyperthyroidism and ophthalmopathy. Researchers took RNA transcripts and amplified the TCR beta CDR3 regions from them. The HTBI set primed first-round TCR CDR3 RT-PCR. TCRdb fed the multiplex PCR reads into MiXCR, producing one record per CDR3 protein. The table records 500,000 to 650,000 distinct CDR3 sequences, about 15% of them present only once. The CDR3 sequence is 16 residues long. From germline, CDR1 is SGHRS and CDR2 YFSETQ. V lost 0 bases and J lost 2; bases outside the gene matches: 4. Sequenced material: blood. This sequence originates from a woman aged 18-29 years with Graves' ophthalmopathy. The V gene is TRBV5-1, the J gene TRBJ2-1, with 8 positions matching TRBD1. The CDR3 region has the DNA TGCGCCAGCAGCTTGGGCCCCAGGGGGCCCTACAATGAGCAGTTCTTC. This translates into CASSLGPRGPYNEQFF.